Listed here are 2 T cell receptor beta chains from one sample, sequenced in a study of blood T cell repertoires in COVID-19. Sequencing was performed with immunoSEQ multiplex PCR; in TCRdb, only in-frame clones are kept and a portion is missing. This table has roughly 280,000 clones, around 86% appearing once. Sample: peripheral blood. These receptors all stem from a woman in her sixties or seventies with COVID-19, enrolled during active disease.

This clone has just a few counts. The chain joins TRBV6-5 to TRBJ1-1; D perhaps matches TRBD1 (5 bases). From germline, CDR1 is MNHEY and CDR2 SVGAGI. V was pared by 6 bases and J by 0 bases, with 5 bases between. The CDR3 length is 12 residues. CDR3 residues: CASRTVNTEAFF. As DNA, the CDR3 is TGTGCCAGCAGGACAGTGAACACTGAAGCTTTCTTT.

The J gene is TRBJ2-5, the V gene TRBV20-1, with 7 bases that match TRBD1. After removal of 3 bases from V and 7 bases from J, the junction contained 11 bases not matched to a gene. This CDR3 spans 14 amino acids. Germline loops: CDR1 DFQATT, CDR2 SNEGSKA (reference sequence). The CDR3 DNA follows: TGCAGTGCTAGTGCTGGACAGGCCCGGAGGACCCAGTACTTC. Its translation is CSASAGQARRTQYF.